These 11 T cell receptor beta chains share one sample of origin, sequenced in a study of blood T cells in healthy people across ages. Then a second PCR, running roughly 6 to 12 cycles, was carried out with a sample-barcoded 5' primer and a J-beta primer mix. TCRdb passed the 5' RACE reads through MiXCR, listing each CDR3 protein once. The sample has about 1.6 million distinct CDR3 sequences; approximately 32% are singletons. The material sequenced was blood. These receptors all come from a woman in her thirties in good health.

This rearrangement joins TRBV7-3 to TRBJ2-3; TRBD2 matches 13 bases. The CDR3 runs 16 residues. Germline V CDR1 and CDR2: SGHTA, FQGTGA. The J segment lost 6 bases and the V segment lost 5 bases, leaving 8 bases of the junction unmatched. The CDR3 DNA sequence: TGTGCCAGCAGCCTACTAGCGGGAGGGCTCGAGGATACGCAGTATTTT. Residues: CASSLLAGGLEDTQYF.

This chain links TRBV6-6 with TRBJ2-1, with 8 nucleotides matching TRBD1. Germline V gives CDR1 MNHNY, CDR2 SVGAGI (reference sequence). The trim removed 7 bases at V and 0 bases at J, leaving 8 bases unmatched. This CDR3 has 16 residues. The CDR3: CASTAITGGSYNEQFF. CDR3 bases: TGTGCCAGCACCGCAATCACAGGGGGCTCCTACAATGAGCAGTTCTTC.

This chain connects TRBV7-2 to TRBJ1-5; a weak D match, TRBD1 (6 bases). The CDR3 runs 15 residues. Trimming took 7 bases from V and 7 from J, leaving 20 bases between them. From germline, CDR1 is SGHTA and CDR2 FQGNSA. The CDR3 region has the DNA TGTGCCAGCACCCTAATTGGGGAAACAGGGCAGCCCCAGCATTTT. It is translated as CASTLIGETGQPQHF.

This clonotype was seen more than once but under ten times. The chain employs TRBV28 and TRBJ2-1; D is ambiguous. Germline V gives CDR1 MDHEN, CDR2 SYDVKM. CDR3 length: 18 amino acids. The germline V and J ends were trimmed by 3 bases and 0 bases, with 18 bases remaining between them. For the CDR3, the DNA is TGTGCCAGCAGTTTCTCTCAAAACCCAGCCGGCTCCTACAATGAGCAGTTCTTC. This gives the protein CASSFSQNPAGSYNEQFF.

The V gene is TRBV6-5, the J gene TRBJ2-5; 8 bases agree with TRBD1. Per the germline V gene, CDR1 is MNHEY and CDR2 is SVGAGI. The CDR3 loop spans 14 amino acids. The trim removed 2 bases at V and 4 bases at J, leaving 3 bases unmatched. The CDR3 loop is CASSYRTGRETQYF. DNA of the CDR3: TGTGCCAGCAGTTACAGGACAGGGAGAGAGACCCAGTACTTC.

The V call is TRBV2, the J call TRBJ1-4, with D possibly being TRBD1 (5 bases). The V end was cut by 8 bases, the J end by 7 bases, with 20 bases between. Per the germline V gene, CDR1 is SNHLY and CDR2 is FYNNEI. The CDR3 totals 15 residues. Here the CDR3 reads CASRSMSQGGEKLFF. The CDR3 nucleotides are TGTGCCAGCCGGAGTATGAGTCAGGGTGGTGAAAAACTGTTTTTT.

The J gene is TRBJ2-1, the V gene TRBV3-1; D is tentatively TRBD1 or TRBD2 (5 bases each). The CDR3 has 15 amino acids. Trimming took off 1 base at V and 7 bases at J, with 14 bases between the two ends. Germline V CDR1 and CDR2: LGHDT, YNNKEL (reference sequence). CDR3 amino acids: CASSQGQGVGNEQFF. CDR3 bases: TGTGCCAGCAGCCAAGGGCAGGGAGTGGGTAATGAGCAGTTCTTC.

Ten or more counts support this clonotype. V and J are TRBV4-2 and TRBJ2-7, with unresolved D. Germline values: CDR1 LGHNA, CDR2 YNFKEQ. V was trimmed by 1 base and J by 2 bases, leaving 9 bases between them. The CDR3 covers 14 residues. The CDR3 region is CASSQVVTPYEQYF. CDR3 coding DNA: TGTGCCAGCAGCCAAGTGGTGACACCCTACGAGCAGTACTTC.

This clonotype was detected only a few times. The chain joins TRBV6-2 or TRBV6-3 to TRBJ2-1; possibly TRBD2 for D (5 bases). V was shortened by 7 bases and J by 7 bases, with 11 bases between the two germline ends. The CDR3 runs 12 residues. The germline V gene encodes CDR1 MNHEY and CDR2 SVGEGT. The CDR3 loop reads CASTDAGNEQFF. The CDR3 nucleotides read TGTGCCAGCACTGACGCGGGTAATGAGCAGTTCTTC.

The chain joins TRBV27 to TRBJ2-5; the match to TRBD1 covers 10 bases. The better agreement between TRBJ2-7 and the DNA end casts doubt on the J call. The germline V gene has CDR1 MNHEY and CDR2 SMNVEV (reference sequence). CDR3 length equals 15 residues. The CDR3 nucleotides are TGTGCCAGCAGTACCGGGACAGGGGCAACCTACGAGCAGTACTTC. Its translation: CASSTGTGATYEQYF.

This clonotype was seen only a few times. The CDR3 protein is CSARGSHLQRTDTQYF. In DNA, the CDR3 is TGCAGTGCTAGAGGGTCTCACCTTCAGAGGACAGATACGCAGTATTTT. J is TRBJ2-3 and V is TRBV20-1; D call uncertain. The CDR3 is 16 residues long. Germline CDR1 is DFQATT and CDR2 is SNEGSKA (reference sequence). V lost 1 base and J lost 3, with 17 bases in between.